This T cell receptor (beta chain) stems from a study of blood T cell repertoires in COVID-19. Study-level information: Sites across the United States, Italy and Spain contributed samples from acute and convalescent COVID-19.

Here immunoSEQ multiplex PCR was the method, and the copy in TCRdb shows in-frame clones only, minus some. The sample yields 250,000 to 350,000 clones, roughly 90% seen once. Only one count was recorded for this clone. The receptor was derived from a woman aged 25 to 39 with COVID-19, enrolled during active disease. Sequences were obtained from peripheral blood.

CDR3 DNA sequence: TGTGCCAGCAGCTTAGTAATGACTAGCGGTACCGGGGAGCTGTTTTTT. Its protein is CASSLVMTSGTGELFF. The V gene is TRBV7-9, the J gene TRBJ2-2; 9 bases are shared with TRBD2. Losses at the gene ends were 1 base for V and 5 bases for J; bases not matched to a gene: 5. Germline CDR1 reads SEHNR; CDR2 reads FQNEAQ (reference sequence). This CDR3 spans 16 amino acids.